This entry lists 29 T cell receptor beta chains sequenced from one sample in a study of shared clonotypes between healthy human individuals. Some clones are missing from TCRdb's copy, which holds only in-frame ones; the method was immunoSEQ multiplex PCR. The sample yields 450,000 to 650,000 clones, around 80% seen once. Sequencing input: PBMCs. These receptors all stem from a woman aged 40 to 50 in good health. Some clones in this sample may be carry-over from other donors' samples.

This chain joins TRBV7-2 and TRBJ1-5; D remains unclear. Trimming removed 5 bases at V and 3 bases at J, with 5 bases between. The length of the CDR3 is 12 residues. Germline V gene sequence: CDR1 SGHTA, CDR2 FQGNSA. The CDR3 bases are TGTGCCAGCAGCACCGACAATCAGCCCCAGCATTTT. Its translation: CASSTDNQPQHF.

The chain uses TRBV4-2 and TRBJ2-2; TRBD2 matches 14 bases. CDR1 and CDR2 (germline): LGHNA, YNFKEQ. This CDR3 has 19 amino acids. J was trimmed by 7 bases and V by 4 bases; bases with no gene match: 14. This CDR3 is CASSPRTSGRPTSSGELFF. CDR3 coding DNA: TGTGCCAGCAGCCCCCGGACTAGCGGGAGGCCAACAAGTAGCGGGGAGCTGTTTTTT.

The CDR3 sequence is CASSLAWDASNEKLFF. CDR3 sequence (DNA): TGTGCCAGCAGCTTAGCCTGGGACGCCTCGAATGAAAAACTGTTTTTT. The V call is TRBV7-9, the J call TRBJ1-4; TRBD1 might be the D (5 bases). Germline assignment: CDR1 SEHNR and CDR2 FQNEAQ (reference sequence). V lost 0 bases to trimming and J lost 5 bases, with 13 bases between them. This CDR3 is built from 16 residues.

This chain links TRBV2 with TRBJ2-3, with 9 bases matching TRBD1. The CDR3 totals 16 residues. Per germline, CDR1 SNHLY and CDR2 FYNNEI. With V trimmed by 7 bases and J by 4 bases, 12 bases remained unmatched. Written as DNA, the CDR3 is TGTGCCAGCAAGGGACAGGGAGGCGCCGGCGCAGATACGCAGTATTTT. Its translation: CASKGQGGAGADTQYF.

CDR3 sequence: CASSERDRGLGELFF. The CDR3 region has the DNA TGCGCCAGTTCGGAGCGGGACAGGGGCTTAGGGGAGCTGTTTTTT. The gene calls are TRBV5-1 and TRBJ2-2, with TRBD1 matching over 10 bases. The J segment lost 8 bases and the V segment lost 8 bases, leaving 12 bases of the junction unmatched. Germline assignment: CDR1 SGHRS and CDR2 YFSETQ. The CDR3 is 15 amino acids. Using reference TRBV5-1 and TRBJ2-2 for the parts outside the CDR3, the full variable domain is KAGVTQTPRYLIKTRGQQVTLSCSPISGHRSVSWYQQTPGQGLQFLFEYFSETQRNKGNFPGRFSGRQFSNSRSEMNVSTLELGDSALYLCASSERDRGLGELFFGEGSRLTVL.

The chain combines TRBV11-2 with TRBJ2-7; TRBD2 agrees at 7 bases. J lost 0 bases, V lost 6 bases, and 14 bases had no gene match. CDR1 is SGHAT, CDR2 FQNNGV, per germline. This CDR3 spans 17 amino acids. Here the CDR3 reads CASRPPPLAASSYEQYF. The CDR3 nucleotides read TGTGCCAGCAGGCCCCCCCCTCTAGCGGCAAGCTCCTACGAGCAGTACTTC.

CDR3 loop: CAWAGQLQETQYF. The CDR3 DNA follows: TGTGCCTGGGCGGGACAGCTACAAGAGACCCAGTACTTC. This sequence joins TRBV30 and TRBJ2-5, with D possibly TRBD1 on 7 matching bases. The germline gives CDR1 GTSNPN, CDR2 SVGIG (reference sequence). The V end was cut by 5 bases, the J end by 2 bases, with 12 bases between. There are 13 residues in the CDR3.

The CDR3 coding sequence is TGTGCCAGCAGCTCTCAGCTGAACACTGAAGCTTTCTTT. This encodes CASSSQLNTEAFF. The chain couples TRBV7-3 to TRBJ1-1; D gene ambiguous. The CDR3 length is 13 residues. The germline V and J ends were trimmed by 4 bases and 0 bases, with 6 bases remaining between them. Germline V gene data show CDR1 as SGHTA and CDR2 as FQGTGA.

The V and J genes are TRBV5-4 and TRBJ1-3; D is perhaps TRBD1 (5 bases). Germline assignment: CDR1 SGHNT and CDR2 YYREEE (reference sequence). The CDR3 has 15 amino acids. Trimming shortened V by 4 bases and J by 0 bases, and 11 bases separated the two germline ends. The CDR3 loop reads CASSTGRTSGNTIYF. The CDR3 DNA reads TGTGCCAGCAGCACGGGACGGACCTCTGGAAACACCATATATTTT.

Only a few counts were recorded for this clone. V gene TRBV9 combines with J gene TRBJ1-5; D unclear. V lost 2 bases, J lost 7 bases, and 7 bases lay in between. The CDR3 is 12 amino acids. Germline CDR1 is SGDLS and CDR2 is YYNGEE. The CDR3 loop reads CASSVVAQPQHF. The CDR3 nucleotides are TGTGCCAGCAGCGTTGTGGCCCAGCCCCAGCATTTT. The full variable domain, rest sourced from reference TRBV9 and TRBJ1-5, is DSGVTQTPKHLITATGQRVTLRCSPRSGDLSVYWYQQSLDQGLQFLIQYYNGEERAKGNILERFSAQQFPDLHSELNLSSLELGDSALYFCASSVVAQPQHFGDGTRLSIL.

V gene TRBV5-1 combines with J gene TRBJ2-3; the D gene is possibly TRBD2 (5 bases). The CDR3 contains 13 residues. Germline CDR1 SGHRS, CDR2 YFSETQ. V lost 4 bases and J 4 bases, leaving 10 bases between the germline ends. The CDR3 region is CASSGEGADTQYF. CDR3 nucleotide sequence: TGCGCCAGCAGCGGCGAGGGCGCAGATACGCAGTATTTT.

This chain links TRBV6-5 with TRBJ2-7; TRBD1 matches at 11 bases. The CDR3 is made up of 15 amino acids. J lost 7 bases, V lost 2 bases, and 7 bases had no gene match. Per germline, CDR1 MNHEY and CDR2 SVGAGI. The chain's CDR3 is CASSYQPGQGVEQYF. Written as DNA, the CDR3 is TGTGCCAGCAGTTACCAACCGGGACAGGGGGTTGAGCAGTACTTC.

This clone was detected once. This sequence joins TRBV9 and TRBJ2-5; 8 nucleotides agree with TRBD2. The J segment lost 1 base and the V segment lost 4 bases, leaving 12 bases of the junction unmatched. There are 17 residues in the CDR3. In germline, CDR1 is SGDLS, CDR2 YYNGEE. DNA of the CDR3: TGTGCCAGCAGCCCTCACCTCGGGGGGGCCTTCCAAGAGACCCAGTACTTC. Translation gives CASSPHLGGAFQETQYF.

The CDR3: CASSVRQGLNTEAFF. The CDR3 DNA is TGTGCCAGCAGTGTCCGACAGGGGTTGAACACTGAAGCTTTCTTT. This chain joins TRBV28 and TRBJ1-1; 8 bases line up with TRBD1. The J segment lost 0 bases and the V segment lost 5 bases, leaving 5 bases of the junction unmatched. CDR3 length: 15 residues. Germline assignment: CDR1 MDHEN and CDR2 SYDVKM.

The chain's CDR3 is CASSLVAATNEKLFF. In nucleotides, the CDR3 is TGTGCCAGCAGCTTAGTGGCTGCAACTAATGAAAAACTGTTTTTT. The V call is TRBV11-2, the J call TRBJ1-4; D ambiguous. The germline V gene has CDR1 SGHAT and CDR2 FQNNGV. Trimming cost V 1 base and J 0 bases, with 6 bases left between them. This CDR3 comprises 15 residues.

The chain uses TRBV6-6 and TRBJ2-1, with D possibly matching TRBD2 (5 bases). Trimming cost V 4 bases and J 0 bases, with 10 bases left between them. The V gene's germline CDR1 is MNHNY and CDR2 SVGAGI (reference sequence). The CDR3 is 15 residues long. DNA for the CDR3: TGTGCCAGCAGTTCCTTGCTAGCCTCCTACAATGAGCAGTTCTTC. Its translation: CASSSLLASYNEQFF.

This clone came up a few times. The genes are TRBV7-3 and TRBJ1-2; D not resolved. CDR1 is SGHTA, CDR2 FQGTGA, per germline. Trimming stripped 2 bases from V and 4 bases from J, with 11 bases between. The CDR3 extends over 14 amino acids. The CDR3 reads CASSLSPGGYGYTF. CDR3 DNA: TGTGCCAGCAGCTTATCCCCGGGTGGCTATGGCTACACCTTC.

The chain employs TRBV5-1 and TRBJ2-1; 9 bases line up with TRBD2. Germline lookup yields CDR1 SGHRS and CDR2 YFSETQ. The CDR3 has 14 residues. The V and J ends lost 6 bases and 9 bases, in that order; junction bases with no gene match: 10. The CDR3 protein is CASKLAGLYSEQFF. Written as DNA, the CDR3 is TGCGCCAGCAAGCTAGCGGGACTGTATAGTGAGCAGTTCTTC.

This sequence joins TRBV7-2 and TRBJ1-5; D is ambiguous. The CDR3 loop spans 13 amino acids. Germline lookup yields CDR1 SGHTA and CDR2 FQGNSA. Trimming took 5 bases from V and 0 from J, leaving 5 bases between them. The CDR3 coding sequence is TGTGCCAGCAGCGCCAGTAGCAATCAGCCCCAGCATTTT. Translation gives CASSASSNQPQHF.

The chain uses TRBV28 and TRBJ1-4; 7 positions match TRBD1. V lost 2 bases, J lost 8 bases, and 5 bases stayed unmatched. The CDR3 consists of 14 residues. Germline CDR1 reads MDHEN; CDR2 reads SYDVKM. CDR3 sequence (DNA): TGTGCCAGCAGTTTAGGAGGGGGCGGGGAAAAACTGTTTTTT. Translated: CASSLGGGGEKLFF. Full variable domain (missing parts from reference TRBV28 and TRBJ1-4): DVKVTQSSRYLVKRTGEKVFLECVQDMDHENMFWYRQDPGLGLRLIYFSYDVKMKEKGDIPEGYSVSREKKERFSLILESASTNQTSMYLCASSLGGGGEKLFFGSGTQLSVL.

The chain is built from TRBV5-5 and TRBJ2-7; 8 bases fit TRBD2. The germline gives CDR1 SGHKS, CDR2 YYEKEE (reference sequence). V was clipped by 4 bases and J by 3 bases; unmatched bases: 12. The CDR3 extends over 16 amino acids. The CDR3 spells CASSPRGGITSYEQYF. Written as DNA, the CDR3 is TGTGCCAGCAGCCCCCGGGGGGGGATAACTAGCTACGAGCAGTACTTC.

This clone was observed a single time. V and J are TRBV27 and TRBJ1-2; D is unresolved. In germline, CDR1 is MNHEY, CDR2 SMNVEV (reference sequence). V was clipped by 4 bases and J by 2 bases, with 11 bases between them. The CDR3 runs to 14 residues. CDR3 sequence (DNA): TGTGCCAGCAGTTCCGCCGACAACAACTATGGCTACACCTTC. This encodes CASSSADNNYGYTF.

The genes are TRBV7-8 and TRBJ2-5; D possibly corresponds to TRBD2 (7 bases). CDR1 SGHVS and CDR2 FQNEAQ come from the germline V gene. CDR3 size: 16 residues. Deletions cut 2 bases from V and 5 bases from J, with 18 bases between. The CDR3 loop is CASSLRGATVEETQYF. CDR3 DNA sequence: TGTGCCAGCAGCTTACGGGGGGCTACGGTGGAGGAGACCCAGTACTTC.

For this clone: This may arise from a read error, as a much more abundant clone is one base away. The same CDR3 is also encoded by other DNA sequences in this sample. V is TRBV11-2 and J is TRBJ2-5; D not resolved. The closer fit of TRBJ2-7 to the DNA end suggests the J call may be wrong. Germline CDR1 is SGHAT and CDR2 is FQNNGV. The CDR3 extends over 12 amino acids. The CDR3 spells CASSLVSYEQYF. The CDR3 nucleotides are TGTGCCAGCAGCTTAGTATCCTACGAGCAGTACTTC.

The chain couples TRBV30 to TRBJ1-1, with unresolved D. CDR1 is GTSNPN and CDR2 is SVGIG in the germline V gene (reference sequence). V lost 8 bases to trimming and J lost 8 bases, with 12 bases between them. The CDR3 runs to 10 residues. The CDR3 nucleotides read TGTGCCGGACGTCTTACCGAAGCTTTCTTT. Translating it yields CAGRLTEAFF.

Regarding this clone: A read error is likely here: a far larger clone is one base away. The same CDR3 also results from other DNA sequences found in this sample. The chain combines TRBV29-1 with TRBJ2-1, with TRBD1 matching 9 bases. CDR1 is SQVTM and CDR2 is ANQGSEA in the germline V gene. With 7 bases clipped from V and 7 bases from J, the junction kept 14 bases outside the gene matches. The CDR3 covers 15 residues. For the CDR3, the DNA is TGCAGCGCCTACACCGGGACAGGGATCTTTAATGAGCAGTTCTTC. It encodes CSAYTGTGIFNEQFF.

This clone was found once. The chain joins TRBV18 to TRBJ1-4; 7 positions agree with TRBD1. CDR1 KGHSH and CDR2 LQKENI come from the germline V gene. J gave up 8 bases and V 5 bases, and 14 bases lay outside the gene matches. The CDR3 loop spans 16 amino acids. The CDR3 DNA is TGTGCCAGCTCAACCTTTTCGACAGGGATGGAGGAAAAACTGTTTTTT. It translates to CASSTFSTGMEEKLFF.

This chain joins TRBV27 and TRBJ2-7; 12 bases agree with TRBD1. J lost 2 bases, V lost 8 bases, and 22 bases had no gene match. The V gene's germline CDR1 is MNHEY and CDR2 SMNVEV (reference sequence). The CDR3 loop spans 20 amino acids. The DNA for the CDR3 is TGTGCCAGCGTAAAGATAGGGGGACAGGGGGCCAAGGGCCTCCCCTACGAGCAGTACTTC. Its protein is CASVKIGGQGAKGLPYEQYF.

The chain employs TRBV6-6 and TRBJ1-5; perhaps TRBD1 as D (6 bases). Trimming left V 6 bases short and J 5 bases short, with 8 bases between. CDR3 length equals 12 residues. In germline, CDR1 is MNHNY, CDR2 SVGAGI (reference sequence). CDR3 coding DNA: TGTGCCAGCAGGACAGGAGATCAGCCCCAGCATTTT. It specifies CASRTGDQPQHF.